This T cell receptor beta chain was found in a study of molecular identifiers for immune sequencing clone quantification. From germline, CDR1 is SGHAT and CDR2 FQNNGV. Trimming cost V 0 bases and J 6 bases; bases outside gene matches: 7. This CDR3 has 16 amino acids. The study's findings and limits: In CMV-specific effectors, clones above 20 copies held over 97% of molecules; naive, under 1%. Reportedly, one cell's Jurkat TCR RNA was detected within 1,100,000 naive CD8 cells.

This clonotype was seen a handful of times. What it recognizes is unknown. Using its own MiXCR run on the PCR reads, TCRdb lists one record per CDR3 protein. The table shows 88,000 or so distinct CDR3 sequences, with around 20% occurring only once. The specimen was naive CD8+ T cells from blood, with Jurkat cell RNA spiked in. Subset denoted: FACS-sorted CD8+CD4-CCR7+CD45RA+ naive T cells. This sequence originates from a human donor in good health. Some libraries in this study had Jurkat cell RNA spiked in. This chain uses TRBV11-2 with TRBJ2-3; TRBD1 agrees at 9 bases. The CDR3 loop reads CASSLDWDRVADTQYF. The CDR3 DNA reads TGTGCCAGCAGCTTAGATTGGGACAGGGTCGCGGATACGCAGTATTTT.